This record looks at one T cell receptor (beta chain) sequence and its context. What it recognizes is unknown. The whole isolated RNA underwent reverse transcription, so sequencing captured expressed TCRB transcripts. Some clones are missing from TCRdb's copy, which holds only in-frame ones; the method was immunoSEQ multiplex PCR. The data hold under 400,000 clones, with 20% observed a single time. This specimen comes from a study of beta chain features in type 1 diabetes. Study findings and constraints: An over-representation of cells with high TCR expression could result from cDNA sequencing. VDJ junctions from type 1 diabetes patients carried fewer insertions and larger deletions.

From germline, CDR1 is SGHTA and CDR2 FQGNSA. This CDR3 region has 14 residues. Trimming stripped 1 base from V and 8 bases from J, with 14 bases between. V gene TRBV7-2 combines with J gene TRBJ1-2, with no clear D. The sequence was obtained from a woman aged 18-30 years in good health. Sequenced: naive CD4+ T cells from blood. CDR3 sequence reads: CASSLVGWGGGYTF. CDR3 in DNA: TGTGCCAGCAGCTTAGTGGGGTGGGGAGGAGGCTACACCTTC.